Only one count was recorded for the clone carrying this T cell receptor (beta chain). The antigen is unknown. This specimen comes from a study of T cell responses to AZD1222 COVID-19 vaccine. Study-wide results and limits: The peak T cell response came first, and repertoires were sampled only after it. Spike regions recognized by vaccine-associated CD4 TCRs spanned the protein, led by 160-218 and 743-854. Clonal diversity was possibly underestimated, and the donors were mostly white British, with more females.

Data came from immunoSEQ multiplex PCR; TCRdb stores just in-frame clones and leaves some out. The sample has approximately 180,000 clones; just under 95% are singletons. The V and J ends lost 4 bases and 8 bases, in that order; junction bases with no gene match: 6. The CDR3 spans 14 residues. The germline CDR1 and CDR2 sequences are MDHEN and SYDVKM. This material consisted of peripheral blood, taken 28 days after the second dose of the MenACWY control vaccine. The chain uses TRBV28 and TRBJ1-4, with 8 bases that match TRBD1. The TCR comes from an adult who received the MenACWY meningococcal vaccine as a control. CDR3: CASSSTGESEKLFF. The CDR3 nucleotides are TGTGCCAGCAGTTCGACAGGGGAGAGCGAAAAACTGTTTTTT.